A single sample gave rise to the 27 T cell receptor beta chains below, sequenced in a study of siplizumab effects on memory and regulatory T cells. The table came from immunoSEQ multiplex PCR; TCRdb's copy has only in-frame clones and leaves some out. The table includes more than 95,000 clones, about 94% detected once. Sequencing input: Tregs sorted from blood. These receptors were collected from a human donor in good health.

The chain employs TRBV2 and TRBJ2-1; TRBD1 agrees at 7 bases. The CDR3 is made up of 15 amino acids. V shed 8 bases and J 6 bases; nucleotides not matched to a gene: 13. Germline CDR1 and CDR2: SNHLY and FYNNEI. CDR3 sequence: CASYNPGQILNEQFF. The CDR3 nucleotides are TGTGCCAGCTATAACCCGGGACAGATACTCAATGAGCAGTTCTTC.

This clone appeared once. The chain has TRBV9 and TRBJ2-7; 16 bases are shared with TRBD2. Trimming cost V 3 bases and J 0 bases; bases outside gene matches: 12. This CDR3 contains 20 residues. Germline values: CDR1 SGDLS, CDR2 YYNGEE. The CDR3 here is CASSAGVPGLAGGPSYEQYF. For the CDR3, the DNA is TGTGCCAGCAGCGCCGGCGTCCCGGGACTAGCGGGGGGGCCCTCCTACGAGCAGTACTTC.

This chain uses TRBV2 with TRBJ2-5; unclear D gene. This CDR3 region has 16 residues. CDR1 and CDR2 from the germline V gene are SNHLY and FYNNEI. Trimming pared 5 bases from V and 2 bases from J, leaving 18 bases between. In DNA, the CDR3 is TGTGCCAGCAGTCAGGAAACAGCTACTTTACAAGAGACCCAGTACTTC. Residues: CASSQETATLQETQYF.

The rearrangement joins TRBV18 to TRBJ2-7, with D possibly being TRBD1 or TRBD2 (6 bases each). Trimming took off 8 bases at V and 0 bases at J, with 23 bases between the two ends. This CDR3 comprises 17 residues. CDR1 is KGHSH and CDR2 is LQKENI in the germline V gene. The CDR3 nucleotides read TGTGCCAGCACTCCAGGGGCGGGCCGGGGGCCCTCCTACGAGCAGTACTTC. This translates into CASTPGAGRGPSYEQYF.

The gene calls are TRBV10-3 and TRBJ1-1; D may be TRBD1 (6 bases). The CDR3 length is 14 residues. Germline CDR1 and CDR2: ENHRY and SYGVKD. The V gene lost 1 base and the J gene lost 4 bases, with 10 bases spanning the gap. CDR3 in DNA: TGTGCCATCAGTGAGTATCGAGGGGGCACTGAAGCTTTCTTT. This sequence encodes CAISEYRGGTEAFF.

V usage is TRBV6-5 and J usage is TRBJ1-1, with D unresolved. The CDR3 consists of 13 residues. V was trimmed by 6 bases and J by 1 base, leaving 9 bases between them. Germline-derived CDR1 and CDR2 are MNHEY and SVGAGI. The CDR3 DNA sequence: TGTGCCAGCAGCCCAAACAGGAACACTGAAGCTTTCTTT. Encoded protein: CASSPNRNTEAFF.

The chain links TRBV6-4 to TRBJ2-3, with TRBD1 matching 8 bases. The CDR3 is 13 amino acids. With 2 bases clipped from V and 8 bases from J, the junction kept 3 bases outside the gene matches. CDR1 is MRHNA and CDR2 is SNTAGT in the germline V gene. The CDR3 DNA sequence: TGTGCCAGCAGTGACGTACAGGGGGTTACGCAGTATTTT. As protein: CASSDVQGVTQYF.

This rearrangement joins TRBV7-2 to TRBJ1-2; TRBD1 might be the D (5 bases). The CDR3 is 15 residues long. The germline CDR1 and CDR2 sequences are SGHTA and FQGNSA. The V end was cut by 6 bases, the J end by 4 bases, with 18 bases between. The DNA of the CDR3 is TGTGCCAGCAGAGGCGAGGGACGGTCACTCTATGGCTACACCTTC. The encoded protein is CASRGEGRSLYGYTF.

The chain couples TRBV6-6 to TRBJ2-1; TRBD2 aligns across 7 bases. V dropped 3 bases and J dropped 10; count of bases not matched to a gene: 12. CDR1 is MNHNY, CDR2 SVGAGI, per germline (reference sequence). The CDR3 totals 15 residues. The CDR3 spells CASSYPAGPGDEQFF. The CDR3 DNA is TGTGCCAGCAGTTATCCAGCGGGGCCCGGAGACGAGCAGTTCTTC.

The chain joins TRBV11-3 to TRBJ2-3, with unresolved D. This CDR3 is 12 amino acids long. V lost 5 bases and J lost 2, with 5 bases in between. CDR1 and CDR2 from the germline V gene are SGHNT and YENEEA. In DNA form, the CDR3 reads TGTGCCAGCAGCCCCCACACAGATACGCAGTATTTT. This codes for CASSPHTDTQYF.

This sequence joins TRBV15 and TRBJ1-4; 7 bases fit TRBD1. This CDR3 has 12 residues. Germline-derived CDR1 and CDR2 are LNHNV and YYDKDF (reference sequence). Trimming took 5 bases from V and 8 from J; bases not matched to a gene: 2. The CDR3 region has the DNA TGTGCCACCAGCTCCAGGGGGGAAAAACTGTTTTTT. Residues: CATSSRGEKLFF.

This sequence joins TRBV27 and TRBJ2-7; 8 nucleotides align to TRBD2. CDR3 length: 12 amino acids. CDR1 is MNHEY and CDR2 is SMNVEV in the germline V gene (reference sequence). The V gene end was trimmed by 5 bases and the J gene end by 3 bases; junction bases not matched to a gene: 0. The CDR3 nucleotides read TGTGCCAGCAGTAGCGGGGGCTACGAGCAGTACTTC. It yields the protein CASSSGGYEQYF.

This chain joins TRBV7-9 and TRBJ1-1; D remains ambiguous. The CDR3 contains 12 residues. V dropped 5 bases and J dropped 1 base, with 5 bases sitting between them. Germline CDR1 SEHNR, CDR2 FQNEAQ (reference sequence). The DNA for the CDR3 is TGTGCCAGCAGCCCCCAGAACACTGAAGCTTTCTTT. It encodes CASSPQNTEAFF.

This chain links TRBV6-1 with TRBJ1-5; D ambiguous. This CDR3 comprises 13 residues. V gave up 1 base and J gave up 7 bases, with 8 bases separating them. Germline assignment: CDR1 MNHNS and CDR2 SASEGT. The CDR3 DNA is TGTGCCAGCAGTGAAGATTGGTGGCAGCCCCAGCATTTT. Translated: CASSEDWWQPQHF.

The chain combines TRBV4-3 with TRBJ2-2, with 12 bases lining up with TRBD2. Trimming took 1 base from V and 7 from J; bases not matched to a gene: 7. The germline V gene encodes CDR1 LGHNA and CDR2 YSLEER. The CDR3 is made up of 17 amino acids. The CDR3 spells CASSQGTSGTTVGELFF. CDR3 nucleotides: TGCGCCAGCAGCCAAGGGACTAGCGGGACGACCGTCGGGGAGCTGTTTTTT.

CDR3 sequence (DNA): TGTGCCAGCAGTTTAGCGGGGGTAGCCAAAAACATTCAGTACTTC. It is translated as CASSLAGVAKNIQYF. The gene calls are TRBV27 and TRBJ2-4; TRBD2 matches at 7 bases. Trimming cost V 2 bases and J 0 bases; bases outside gene matches: 1. The CDR3 runs to 15 residues. Looked up from germline, CDR1 is MNHEY and CDR2 is SMNVEV (reference sequence).

The rearrangement joins TRBV7-9 to TRBJ1-2, with D possibly TRBD1 on 5 matching bases. The V and J ends lost 2 bases and 5 bases respectively, with 9 bases between them. CDR3 length equals 13 residues. Germline CDR1 reads SEHNR; CDR2 reads FQNEAQ (reference sequence). Here the CDR3 DNA reads TGTGCCAGCAGCTTACAGGGAGAGTATGGCTACACCTTC. This encodes CASSLQGEYGYTF.

This sequence joins TRBV7-3 and TRBJ2-2; 9 nucleotides match TRBD2. CDR3 length: 15 residues. J was trimmed by 1 base and V by 5 bases; bases with no gene match: 2. Germline V gene data show CDR1 as SGHTA and CDR2 as FQGTGA. The CDR3 DNA sequence: TGTGCCAGCAGCCCTAGCGGGGAGAACACCGGGGAGCTGTTTTTT. Translation: CASSPSGENTGELFF.

The chain uses TRBV19 and TRBJ2-2; D is unclear. There are 14 residues in the CDR3. From germline, CDR1 is LNHDA and CDR2 SQIVND (reference sequence). V was cut by 9 bases and J by 3 bases, with 14 bases left in between. CDR3 sequence: CASRRSGDTGELFF. CDR3 nucleotides: TGTGCCAGCCGGCGGTCTGGGGACACCGGGGAGCTGTTTTTT. The whole variable domain, filled in from reference TRBV19 and TRBJ2-2, reads DGGITQSPKYLFRKEGQNVTLSCEQNLNHDAMYWYRQDPGQGLRLIYYSQIVNDFQKGDIAEGYSVSREKKESFPLTVTSAQKNPTAFYLCASRRSGDTGELFFGEGSRLTVL.

This chain connects TRBV10-2 to TRBJ2-3, with a possible D match to TRBD2 (5 bases). This CDR3 comprises 12 residues. V lost 6 bases and J 6 bases, leaving 10 bases between the germline ends. CDR1 and CDR2 from the germline V gene are WSHSY and SAAADI. The CDR3 sequence: CASREGADTQYF. CDR3 nucleotide sequence: TGCGCCAGCAGAGAGGGCGCTGATACGCAGTATTTT.

The chain has TRBV2 and TRBJ2-5; perhaps TRBD2 as D (6 bases). Germline V lookup: CDR1 SNHLY, CDR2 FYNNEI. This CDR3 is 13 amino acids long. Between the trimmed V and J ends, which lost 2 bases and 9 bases, there was a span of 13 bases. CDR3 sequence: CASSESGPGAQYF. The CDR3 bases are TGTGCCAGCAGTGAAAGCGGGCCTGGGGCCCAGTACTTC. Using reference TRBV2 and TRBJ2-5 for the parts outside the CDR3, the full variable domain is EPEVTQTPSHQVTQMGQEVILRCVPISNHLYFYWYRQILGQKVEFLVSFYNNEISEKSEIFDDQFSVERPDGSNFTLKIRSTKLEDSAMYFCASSESGPGAQYFGPGTRLLVL.

The chain couples TRBV2 to TRBJ1-2, with 9 bases identical to TRBD1. Per germline, CDR1 SNHLY and CDR2 FYNNEI. V gave up 3 bases and J gave up 5 bases; unmatched junction bases: 1. The CDR3 is 13 amino acids. This CDR3 is CASSETGGYGYTF. Written as DNA, the CDR3 is TGTGCCAGCAGTGAGACAGGGGGATATGGCTACACCTTC.

The chain combines TRBV27 with TRBJ1-6; D remains ambiguous. Deletions cut 1 base from V and 10 bases from J, with 20 bases between. Germline CDR1 and CDR2: MNHEY and SMNVEV (reference sequence). The CDR3 runs to 17 residues. For the CDR3, the DNA is TGTGCCAGCAGTTTATTCCGTACCTGGCGGTCGGGGTCACCCCTCCACTTT. Translated, it gives CASSLFRTWRSGSPLHF.

The chain employs TRBV5-4 and TRBJ1-1; weak D call: TRBD1 (5 bases). Germline loops: CDR1 SGHNT, CDR2 YYREEE (reference sequence). This CDR3 region has 16 residues. The V and J ends lost 3 bases and 0 bases respectively, with 15 bases between them. CDR3 nucleotide sequence: TGTGCCAGCAGCTCGCCGGGACTTAGACTGAACACTGAAGCTTTCTTT. Amino acids: CASSSPGLRLNTEAFF.

This clone appeared a few times. The V call is TRBV10-3, the J call TRBJ1-2, with TRBD1 matching over 12 bases. Trimming at V came to 4 bases and at J to 0 bases, leaving 3 bases not matched to a gene. The germline V gene encodes CDR1 ENHRY and CDR2 SYGVKD. The length of the CDR3 is 16 residues. CDR3 sequence: CAISGDRGLANYGYTF. Written as DNA, the CDR3 is TGTGCCATCAGTGGGGACAGGGGGCTGGCTAACTATGGCTACACCTTC.

This chain joins TRBV6-4 and TRBJ2-1; 8 nucleotides align to TRBD1. J gave up 9 bases and V 2 bases, and 6 bases lay outside the gene matches. CDR3 length: 14 residues. CDR1 is MRHNA and CDR2 is SNTAGT in the germline V gene. CDR3 loop: CASSDVQGATEQFF. The CDR3 DNA sequence: TGTGCCAGCAGTGACGTTCAGGGGGCAACTGAGCAGTTCTTC.

The J gene is TRBJ1-6, the V gene TRBV4-1; 7 bases are shared with TRBD1. This CDR3 region has 17 residues. Germline V gene data show CDR1 as MGHRA and CDR2 as YSYEKL. V dropped 1 base and J dropped 4; count of bases not matched to a gene: 7. The CDR3 here is CASSQVLAGGYNSPLHF. For the CDR3, the DNA is TGCGCCAGCAGCCAAGTACTGGCAGGGGGTTATAATTCACCCCTCCACTTT.